The present TCR beta chain was sequenced within a study of blood T cells in healthy people across ages. PCR was performed a second time for about 7 to 11 cycles using a sample-barcoded 5' primer and a J-beta primer mix. Every cDNA was tagged by a template-switch adaptor with 12 random nucleotides. TCRdb called the 5' RACE reads again in MiXCR, with one record for every CDR3 protein. This table holds about 720,000 distinct CDR3 sequences, more than 20% found once. The study, taken as a whole, reports: Age brought a roughly linear fall in TCR beta diversity measured per million T cells.

Trimming left V 6 bases short and J 2 bases short, with 20 bases between. Germline V lookup: CDR1 SGHTA, CDR2 FQGNSA. CDR3 length: 18 amino acids. Concerning this clonotype itself: Its specificity is unknown.

These same data were also listed under a study on T cells of mothers and their children. That investigation notes: Each child gave 2.5 million to 3.5 million TCR beta CDR3 reads (each mother, over 8.5 million).

Sequenced material: blood. The receptor's source is a boy aged 5-17 years in good health. The chain employs TRBV7-2 and TRBJ2-6; D might be TRBD1 or TRBD2, each matching 5 bases. CDR3 bases: TGTGCCAGCAGTCGGGGACGGCGTTTTGTGCCTGGGGCCAACGTCCTGACTTTC. Its protein is CASSRGRRFVPGANVLTF.